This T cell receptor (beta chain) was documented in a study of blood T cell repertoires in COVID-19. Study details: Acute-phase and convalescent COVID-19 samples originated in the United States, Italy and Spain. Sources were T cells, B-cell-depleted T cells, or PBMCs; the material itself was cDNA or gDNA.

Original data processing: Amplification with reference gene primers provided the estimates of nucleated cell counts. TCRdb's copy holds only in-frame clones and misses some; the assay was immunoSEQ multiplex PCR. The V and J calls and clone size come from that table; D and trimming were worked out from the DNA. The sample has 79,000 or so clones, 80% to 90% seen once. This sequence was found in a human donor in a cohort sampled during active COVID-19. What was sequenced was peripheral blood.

CDR3 bases: TGTGCCTGGAGCCCTCAGGGTCACAGGAGCTATGGCTACACCTTC. This translates into CAWSPQGHRSYGYTF. This chain links TRBV30 with TRBJ1-2; perhaps TRBD1 as D (5 bases). The germline gives CDR1 GTSNPN, CDR2 SVGIG (reference sequence). This CDR3 is 15 amino acids long. Trimming took 3 bases from V and 4 from J, leaving 18 bases between them.